This T cell receptor beta chain was sequenced during a study of cytomegalovirus exposure and HLA in healthy donors (dated by TCRdb to about 2017). Study-level background: According to a later analysis, one platform produced both the approximately 110 validation repertoires and the roughly 640 repertoires of the first cohort. The aim of the study was to test whether cataloging public T cell receptors could identify signatures of past pathogen exposure. Along with the roughly 670-subject first cohort, a separate validation cohort of roughly 110 different subjects was used. High-throughput TCR immunosequencing, statistical association of individual TCRs with disease status, and machine learning were combined to predict cytomegalovirus infection status.

Compared with germline, V lacks 3 bases and J lacks 10 bases; bases without a gene match: 17. For CDR1 and CDR2, the germline V gene lists SQVTM and ANQGSEA. Taken from cysteine to phenylalanine, the CDR3 has 16 residues. CDR3 DNA only is kept here, 48 bases in frame from base 1. Results the study describes overall, beyond this receptor: A later analysis had no HLA typing for the validation cohort, so co-occurrence there was scored across all 130 or so repertoires. In both the original and validation cohorts, the classifier was reported to diagnose cytomegalovirus status with high specificity and sensitivity. It was suggested by the authors that the approach could potentially be generalized to other disease states and immunological phenotypes. In vitro tests confirmed that a few of the cytomegalovirus-associated TCR beta chains recognize cytomegalovirus antigens. The study gave a list of 150 to 200 TCR beta chains associated with cytomegalovirus. In a later analysis, TCRs clustered in the first cohort were found to also tend to co-occur in the 110 or so validation repertoires, with about 94% of cluster scores above 0. Across donors, most TCR sequences were observed very rarely, whereas some public TCRs were present in many individuals.

Separate from the approximately 700-subject first cohort, the validation cohort of 90 to 150 subjects was the group to which the donors belonged. As for this clone: Its antigen is unknown. No much larger clone exists at a distance of one base, and base qualities are not known.

Library generation was performed with the immunoSEQ multiplex PCR assay. The study's processing was this. A statistical classification framework was developed to diagnose cytomegalovirus status using the catalog of TCR beta chain sequences. As stored in TCRdb, this immuneACCESS dataset retains in-frame rearrangements with V and J assigned. A fraction of the clones does not appear; measured against another copy, unresolved V genes explain less than half of the discrepancy, and the remainder lacks a known reason. V, J and clone size are those of that table, while D and trimming were read from the DNA. Across this sample there are about 73,000 clones, with roughly 89% seen only once. The top ten constitute 3.8% of the sample.

The sample taken for sequencing was PBMCs. This receptor was taken from a woman between 18 and 29 years old in good health and CMV-seropositive. This sequence uses TRBV29-1 and TRBJ2-1, and 8 junction bases match TRBD2. The base sequence is TGCAGCGTTGAGGTATTATGGACTAGCTCAGCTCTGGAGCAGTTCTTC. Protein translation: CSVEVLWTSSALEQFF.